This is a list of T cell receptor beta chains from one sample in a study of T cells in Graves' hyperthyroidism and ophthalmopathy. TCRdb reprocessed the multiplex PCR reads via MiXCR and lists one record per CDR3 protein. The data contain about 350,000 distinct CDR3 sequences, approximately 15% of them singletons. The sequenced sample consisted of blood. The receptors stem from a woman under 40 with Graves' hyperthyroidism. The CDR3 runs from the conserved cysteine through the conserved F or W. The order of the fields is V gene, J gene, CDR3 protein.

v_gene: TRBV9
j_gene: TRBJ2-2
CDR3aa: CASSVVSSGNTGGLFF

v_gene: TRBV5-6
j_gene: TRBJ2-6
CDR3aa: CASSLVAGGISGANVLTF

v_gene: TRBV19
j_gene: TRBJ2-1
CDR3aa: CASSIGTSGGHEQFF

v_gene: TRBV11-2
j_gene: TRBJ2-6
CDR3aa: CASSLGGVGTGANVLTF

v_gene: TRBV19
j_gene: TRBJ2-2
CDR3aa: CASTTTGLTGELFF

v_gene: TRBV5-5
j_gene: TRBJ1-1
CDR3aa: CASSPETIEAFF

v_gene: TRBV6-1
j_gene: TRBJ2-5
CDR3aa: CASSLTGANQETQYF

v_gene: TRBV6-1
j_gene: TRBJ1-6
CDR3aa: CASKGDYNSPLHF

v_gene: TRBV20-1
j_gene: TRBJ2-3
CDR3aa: CSARDEKRETWSTDTQYF

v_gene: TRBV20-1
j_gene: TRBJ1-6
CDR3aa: CSARSTVRSYNSPLHF

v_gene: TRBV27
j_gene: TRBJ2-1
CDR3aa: CASSLSGTSSLPPQFF

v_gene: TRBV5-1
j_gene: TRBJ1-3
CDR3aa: CASSLAGSRGNTIYF

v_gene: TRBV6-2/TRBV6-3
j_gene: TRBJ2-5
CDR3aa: CASSYIQLPQETQYF

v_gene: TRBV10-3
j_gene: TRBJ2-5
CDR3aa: CAISPTSGTQETQYF

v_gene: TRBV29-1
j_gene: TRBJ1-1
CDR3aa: CSVGQRLNTEAFF

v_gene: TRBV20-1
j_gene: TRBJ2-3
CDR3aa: CSARETSGSTDTQYF

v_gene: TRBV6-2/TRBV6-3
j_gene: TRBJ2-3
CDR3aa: CASSYSGTTDTQYF

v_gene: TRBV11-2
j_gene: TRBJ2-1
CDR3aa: CASRPIATRESYNEQFF

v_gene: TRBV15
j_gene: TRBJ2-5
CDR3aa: CATSRVTGLGSETQYF

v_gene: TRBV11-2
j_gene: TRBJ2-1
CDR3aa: CASSPKGSWGSQGSYNEQFF

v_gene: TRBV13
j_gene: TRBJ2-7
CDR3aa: CASSFTADSYEQYF

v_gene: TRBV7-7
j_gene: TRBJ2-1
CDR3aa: CASSQPPGNEQFF

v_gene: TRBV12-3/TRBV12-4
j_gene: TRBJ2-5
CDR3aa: CASRPTSGGYQETQYF

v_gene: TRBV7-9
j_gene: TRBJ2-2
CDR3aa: CASSPQGNVPGELFF

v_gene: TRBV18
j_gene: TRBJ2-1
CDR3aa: CASSPNLENEQFF

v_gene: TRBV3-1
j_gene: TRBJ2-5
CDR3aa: CASSARTSAAYQETQYF

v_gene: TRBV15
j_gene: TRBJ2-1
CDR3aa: CATSRDQRQFF

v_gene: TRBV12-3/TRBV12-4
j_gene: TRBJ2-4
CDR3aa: CASSFHEKNIQYF

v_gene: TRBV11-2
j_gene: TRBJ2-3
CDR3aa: CASSLVWSQADTQYF